This paragraph covers one TCR beta chain sequence. In the authors' methods: Amplifying reference gene primers gave estimates of nucleated cell counts. TCRdb's table, derived via immunoSEQ multiplex PCR, lists solely in-frame clones and lacks some. The DNA was the basis for D and trimming; V, J and clone size are from that table. The repertoire holds over 60,000 clones, with 80% to 90% as singletons. This entry belongs to a study of blood T cell repertoires in COVID-19. The wider study: Sources were T cells, B-cell-depleted T cells, or PBMCs; the material itself was cDNA or gDNA.

CDR1 and CDR2 from the germline V gene are SGHAT and FQNNGV. V trimming: 6 bases; J trimming: 0 bases; junction bases outside the gene matches: 4. The CDR3 contains 15 residues. This TCR was sampled from a woman between 45 and 60 years old with active COVID-19. Material: peripheral blood. V and J are TRBV11-2 and TRBJ2-1, with 8 bases lining up with TRBD2. CDR3 sequence (DNA): TGTGCCAGCAGTTACAGCGGGGGCTCCTACAATGAGCAGTTCTTC. Amino acid sequence: CASSYSGGSYNEQFF.